These 18 T cell receptor beta chains were all obtained from the same sample, sequenced in a study of blood T cells in healthy people across ages. A second about 6 to 11 cycle PCR used barcoded and J-beta primers. Via MiXCR, TCRdb re-called the 5' RACE reads, giving one row per CDR3 protein. The sample lists about 380,000 distinct CDR3 sequences, roughly half seen once, with roughly 51% in the top ten. Sequenced sample: blood. These TCRs come from a man in his fifties or sixties in good health.

As DNA, the CDR3 is TGTGCCAGCAGCTTAGGGGCGGGAGATAGAGAGACCCAGTACTTC. As protein: CASSLGAGDRETQYF. The gene calls are TRBV7-3 and TRBJ2-5; TRBD2 aligns across 7 bases. V lost 2 bases to trimming and J lost 4 bases; unmatched junction nucleotides: 7. This CDR3 is 15 amino acids long. In germline, CDR1 is SGHTA, CDR2 FQGTGA.

The chain joins TRBV7-2 to TRBJ2-5; 10 bases agree with TRBD1. The J segment lost 5 bases and the V segment lost 1 base, leaving 7 bases of the junction unmatched. CDR1 and CDR2 from the germline V gene are SGHTA and FQGNSA. This CDR3 contains 16 residues. The CDR3 DNA sequence: TGTGCCAGCAGCTTAGGGGGACAGGGGCTTGGGGAGACCCAGTACTTC. This codes for CASSLGGQGLGETQYF. The variable domain in full, with the rest retrieved from reference TRBV7-2 and TRBJ2-5, is GAGVSQSPSNKVTEKGKDVELRCDPISGHTALYWYRQSLGQGLEFLIYFQGNSAPDKSGLPSDRFSAERTGGSVSTLTIQRTQQEDSAVYLCASSLGGQGLGETQYFGPGTRLLVL.

The sample holds one count of this clonotype. The chain carries TRBV7-2 and TRBJ1-4, with TRBD1 identical over 8 bases. J gave up 7 bases and V 5 bases, and 9 bases lay outside the gene matches. Germline V CDR1 and CDR2: SGHTA, FQGNSA. The CDR3 consists of 15 residues. The CDR3 spells CASSPSGQAIEKLFF. CDR3 bases: TGTGCCAGCAGCCCCTCGGGACAGGCTATTGAAAAACTGTTTTTT.

J is TRBJ2-1 and V is TRBV25-1; D perhaps matches TRBD2 (6 bases). Trimming cost V 3 bases and J 4 bases, with 13 bases left between them. This CDR3 contains 15 residues. Germline V gene data show CDR1 as MGHDK and CDR2 as SYGVNS. The CDR3 region has the DNA TGTGCCAGCAGTGAGGCGGGGCCGCGATACAATGAGCAGTTCTTC. It codes for CASSEAGPRYNEQFF.

This clonotype was counted a few times. This chain joins TRBV6-5 and TRBJ1-2, with D hard to call. The CDR3 spans 14 residues. V gave up 3 bases and J gave up 3 bases, with 11 bases separating them. Germline CDR1 reads MNHEY; CDR2 reads SVGAGI. The CDR3 is CASSYDRVDYGYTF. DNA of the CDR3: TGTGCCAGCAGTTATGATAGGGTGGACTATGGCTACACCTTC.

This clonotype has a handful of counts. The V and J genes are TRBV4-3 and TRBJ2-6, with D perhaps TRBD1 (6 bases). Trimming left V 0 bases short and J 4 bases short, with 10 bases between. This CDR3 comprises 16 residues. CDR1 is LGHNA, CDR2 YSLEER, per germline. This CDR3 is CASSQESGTGANVLTF. DNA for the CDR3: TGCGCCAGCAGCCAAGAGTCCGGGACAGGGGCCAACGTCCTGACTTTC.

The CDR3 coding sequence is TGTGCCTGGAGTGTACAGTCCAGCATTAATGAAAAACTGTTTTTT. This sequence encodes CAWSVQSSINEKLFF. The J gene is TRBJ1-4, the V gene TRBV30; D not resolved. Trimming took off 0 bases at V and 4 bases at J, with 12 bases between the two ends. CDR1 is GTSNPN and CDR2 is SVGIG in the germline V gene (reference sequence). The CDR3 covers 15 residues. Full variable domain (remainder filled in from reference TRBV30 and TRBJ1-4): SQTIHQWPATLVQPVGSPLSLECTVEGTSNPNLYWYRQAAGRGLQLLFYSVGIGQISSEVPQNLSASRPQDRQFILSSKKLLLSDSGFYLCAWSVQSSINEKLFFGSGTQLSVL.

This clonotype was found a few times. V is TRBV20-1 and J is TRBJ2-1; D remains ambiguous. The CDR3 is 14 residues long. The V end was cut by 6 bases, the J end by 0 bases, with 12 bases between. Germline lookup yields CDR1 DFQATT and CDR2 SNEGSKA (reference sequence). CDR3 sequence reads: CSASTESSYNEQFF. CDR3 bases: TGCAGTGCCTCTACCGAGAGCTCCTACAATGAGCAGTTCTTC.

This chain uses TRBV11-2 with TRBJ2-3; TRBD1 might be the D (5 bases). Germline V gene sequence: CDR1 SGHAT, CDR2 FQNNGV. This CDR3 comprises 17 residues. V shed 7 bases and J shed 3 bases, with 23 bases lying between them. This CDR3 is CASTSSAVREGTDTQYF. The CDR3 DNA reads TGTGCCAGCACCTCCTCCGCCGTCAGGGAAGGGACAGATACGCAGTATTTT.

This clonotype showed up just a few times. The chain couples TRBV14 to TRBJ1-2; 12 nucleotides match TRBD1. The V gene's germline CDR1 is SGHDN and CDR2 FVKESK. This CDR3 spans 18 amino acids. V was clipped by 6 bases and J by 2 bases; unmatched bases: 13. The CDR3 sequence: CASSPWDRGPRGNYGYTF. CDR3 DNA sequence: TGTGCCAGCAGTCCTTGGGACAGGGGGCCCAGAGGCAACTATGGCTACACCTTC.

The rearrangement joins TRBV6-6 to TRBJ1-5; unclear D gene. The length of the CDR3 is 14 residues. Germline CDR1 reads MNHNY; CDR2 reads SVGAGI (reference sequence). Deletions cut 4 bases from V and 3 bases from J, with 10 bases between. CDR3 in amino acids: CASSFESSNQPQHF. CDR3 bases: TGTGCCAGCAGTTTTGAGAGCTCCAATCAGCCCCAGCATTTT.

The CDR3 reads CASSLRASGGVNEQFF. DNA of the CDR3: TGTGCCAGCAGCTTACGGGCTAGCGGGGGGGTAAATGAGCAGTTCTTC. The chain has TRBV7-8 and TRBJ2-1, with 12 bases that match TRBD2. Trimming removed 2 bases from V and 7 bases from J; junction bases left unmatched: 6. The CDR3 totals 16 residues. The germline V gene has CDR1 SGHVS and CDR2 FQNEAQ.

This chain uses TRBV11-2 with TRBJ2-1; D not certain. Trimming pared 0 bases from V and 11 bases from J, leaving 5 bases between. Germline V gene sequence: CDR1 SGHAT, CDR2 FQNNGV. This CDR3 comprises 11 residues. CDR3: CASSLEGKQFF. The DNA for the CDR3 is TGTGCCAGCAGCTTAGAGGGAAAGCAGTTCTTC.

The rearrangement links TRBV10-1 to TRBJ2-1; D might be TRBD1 or TRBD2, each matching 6 bases. The DNA end lines up better with TRBJ2-7; the J call may be wrong. The CDR3 loop spans 14 amino acids. Per germline, CDR1 WNHNN and CDR2 SYGVQD (reference sequence). In nucleotides, the CDR3 is TGCGCCAGCAGTGAAAATCGGGGGCGTAACGAGCAGTACTTC. Protein: CASSENRGRNEQYF.

This clonotype was detected only a few times. The J gene is TRBJ2-3, the V gene TRBV7-2; D perhaps matches TRBD2 (5 bases). V lost 2 bases, J lost 6 bases, and 9 bases lay in between. This CDR3 is 13 amino acids long. Germline assignment: CDR1 SGHTA and CDR2 FQGNSA. The CDR3 DNA reads TGTGCCAGCAGCTTAAGGAGGATGGATACGCAGTATTTT. Residues: CASSLRRMDTQYF.

This clonotype was seen many times. The chain recombines TRBV11-2 with TRBJ1-2, with no clear D. Per the germline V gene, CDR1 is SGHAT and CDR2 is FQNNGV. The CDR3 length is 13 residues. Trimming took 3 bases from V and 3 from J, leaving 8 bases between them. CDR3 in amino acids: CASSFGRYYGYTF. CDR3 nucleotides: TGTGCCAGCAGCTTCGGCAGGTACTATGGCTACACCTTC.

The rearrangement joins TRBV20-1 to TRBJ2-1; 8 bases line up with TRBD2. The ends lost 6 bases at V and 3 bases at J; junction bases unmatched: 7. The germline CDR1 and CDR2 sequences are DFQATT and SNEGSKA (reference sequence). The CDR3 runs to 14 residues. The CDR3 loop reads CSAYGLANYNEQFF. CDR3 DNA sequence: TGCAGTGCCTATGGACTAGCTAACTACAATGAGCAGTTCTTC.

The chain has TRBV20-1 and TRBJ2-3; TRBD1 matches 7 bases. Germline trimming cut 3 bases from V and 0 bases from J; bases unmatched to any gene: 12. The germline V gene encodes CDR1 DFQATT and CDR2 SNEGSKA (reference sequence). CDR3 length equals 17 residues. The CDR3 DNA sequence: TGCAGTGCTAGCCGGGACAGAATAGAAACTAGCACAGATACGCAGTATTTT. It is translated as CSASRDRIETSTDTQYF.